This T cell receptor beta chain was observed in a study of T cells in Graves' hyperthyroidism and ophthalmopathy. CDR3 length equals 16 residues. V trimming: 5 bases; J trimming: 5 bases; junction bases outside the gene matches: 12. Germline assignment: CDR1 SGDLS and CDR2 YYNGEE. TCR beta CDR3 sequences were amplified from RNA transcripts. The HTBI set primed first-round TCR CDR3 RT-PCR. A single record per CDR3 protein comes from TCRdb applying MiXCR to the multiplex PCR reads. This sample carries fewer than 450,000 distinct CDR3 sequences, roughly 15% of them seen once, and the ten largest clones take around a third.

This TCR was recovered from a woman aged 25 to 39 with Graves' hyperthyroidism that later progressed to Graves' ophthalmopathy. The sample was blood. The rearrangement joins TRBV9 to TRBJ2-5; 10 nucleotides line up with TRBD1. CDR3 nucleotide sequence: TGTGCCAGCAGACTTACCGGGACAGGGGAAGAGGAGACCCAGTACTTC. As protein: CASRLTGTGEEETQYF.